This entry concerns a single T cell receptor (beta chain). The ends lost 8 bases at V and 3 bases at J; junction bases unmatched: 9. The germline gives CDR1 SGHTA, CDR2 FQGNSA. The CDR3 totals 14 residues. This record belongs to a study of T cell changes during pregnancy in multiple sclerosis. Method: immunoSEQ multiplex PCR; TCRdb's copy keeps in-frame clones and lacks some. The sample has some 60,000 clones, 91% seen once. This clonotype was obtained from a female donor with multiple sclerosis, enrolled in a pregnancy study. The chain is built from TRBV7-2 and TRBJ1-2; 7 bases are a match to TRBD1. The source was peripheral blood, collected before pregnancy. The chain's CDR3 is CASRQGGADYGYTF. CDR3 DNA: TGTGCCAGCCGCCAAGGGGGCGCAGACTATGGCTACACCTTC.